The 23 T cell receptor beta chains reported below all come from one sample, sequenced in a study of CD8 T cells in ankylosing spondylitis. Study-wide points: Ankylosing spondylitis blood appeared to be characterized by a TCR beta motif of several highly homologous variants.

These receptors' targets are unknown. In TCRdb, the 5' RACE reads were re-called with MiXCR into one record per CDR3 protein. Of about 500,000 distinct CDR3 sequences listed, roughly 13% are singletons. The specimen was blood, either unsorted or a sorted T cell fraction (not recorded which). Every receptor here comes from a male donor with ankylosing spondylitis.

The chain is built from TRBV10-1 and TRBJ1-1; TRBD1 matches at 7 bases. The CDR3 contains 14 residues. Germline-derived CDR1 and CDR2 are WNHNN and SYGVQD (reference sequence). Unmatched junction bases numbered 6, after V lost 2 bases and J lost 6 bases. Written as DNA, the CDR3 is TGCGCCAGCAGTGAGAATATCGGGACAGCTGAAGCTTTCTTT. Translated: CASSENIGTAEAFF.

The V and J genes are TRBV5-1 and TRBJ2-3; 10 bases are a match to TRBD1. This CDR3 has 17 residues. The junction had 8 bases not matched to a gene; V was cut back by 0 bases and J by 4 bases. From germline, CDR1 is SGHRS and CDR2 YFSETQ. CDR3 sequence (DNA): TGCGCCAGCAGCTTGGTGGGGACAGGGGTGCCACCAGATACGCAGTATTTT. It yields the protein CASSLVGTGVPPDTQYF.

This clonotype showed up many times. V is TRBV7-8 and J is TRBJ2-1, with D possibly TRBD2 on 6 matching bases. The CDR3 loop spans 13 amino acids. In germline, CDR1 is SGHVS, CDR2 FQNEAQ. V lost 5 bases to trimming and J lost 7 bases, with 12 bases between them. This chain's CDR3 is CASSPPGTNEQFF. CDR3 nucleotide sequence: TGTGCCAGCAGCCCGCCCGGGACTAATGAGCAGTTCTTC.

This clonotype showed up just a few times. The chain is built from TRBV27 and TRBJ2-1, with D possibly being TRBD1 (6 bases). The germline CDR1 and CDR2 sequences are MNHEY and SMNVEV (reference sequence). This CDR3 has 14 amino acids. V was cut by 4 bases and J by 3 bases, with 10 bases left in between. The CDR3 reads CASSSAGVYNEQFF. CDR3 DNA sequence: TGTGCCAGCAGTTCTGCAGGGGTCTACAATGAGCAGTTCTTC.

This clonotype was seen repeatedly, ten times or more. The V and J genes are TRBV4-1 and TRBJ2-1, with D possibly TRBD2 on 6 matching bases. Germline V CDR1 and CDR2: MGHRA, YSYEKL. This CDR3 is 15 amino acids long. The V and J ends lost 1 base and 7 bases respectively, with 14 bases between them. The CDR3 sequence is CASSQVASERNEQFF. Here the CDR3 DNA reads TGCGCCAGCAGCCAAGTGGCTAGCGAGCGGAATGAGCAGTTCTTC.

There are a few counts of this clonotype. The gene calls are TRBV5-1 and TRBJ2-1, with D maybe TRBD2 (6 bases). The CDR3 is 14 amino acids. Germline V lookup: CDR1 SGHRS, CDR2 YFSETQ. Trimming took 0 bases from V and 9 from J, leaving 13 bases between them. CDR3 sequence (DNA): TGCGCCAGCAGCTTGGACGGGAGTCGTCGTGAGCAGTTCTTC. Residues: CASSLDGSRREQFF.

At least ten counts were recorded for this clonotype. The chain employs TRBV24-1 and TRBJ2-2, with 7 bases aligning to TRBD2. The V segment lost 4 bases and the J segment 8 bases; nucleotides outside the gene matches: 6. CDR1 is KGHDR and CDR2 is SFDVKD in the germline V gene. The CDR3 length is 14 residues. CDR3 nucleotides: TGTGCCACCAGTGACCGACTAGCATCTGGGGAGCTGTTTTTT. As protein: CATSDRLASGELFF.

V is TRBV2 and J is TRBJ2-2; unclear D gene. Trimming removed 8 bases at V and 5 bases at J, with 12 bases between. This CDR3 is 13 amino acids long. Germline assignment: CDR1 SNHLY and CDR2 FYNNEI. The CDR3, as DNA: TGTGCCAGCGGTCCGAATCCGACCGGGGAGCTGTTTTTT. Translated: CASGPNPTGELFF.

This clonotype was detected only a few times. The chain employs TRBV12-3 or TRBV12-4 and TRBJ2-3; D gene unclear. V was clipped by 0 bases and J by 0 bases, with 7 bases between them. This CDR3 has 15 amino acids. The CDR3: CASSLASPSTDTQYF. The CDR3 coding sequence is TGTGCCAGCAGTTTAGCTTCTCCTAGCACAGATACGCAGTATTTT.

This chain uses TRBV14 with TRBJ1-2; D remains unclear. The V gene's germline CDR1 is SGHDN and CDR2 FVKESK. The CDR3 has 17 residues. The ends were cut back, 4 bases at V and 3 bases at J, with 21 bases in the middle. DNA of the CDR3: TGTGCCAGCAGCCCTGAGACCAAAAAGACACTTTACTATGGCTACACCTTC. This sequence encodes CASSPETKKTLYYGYTF. Complete variable domain (other parts from reference TRBV14 and TRBJ1-2): EAGVTQFPSHSVIEKGQTVTLRCDPISGHDNLYWYRRVMGKEIKFLLHFVKESKQDESGMPNNRFLAERTGGTYSTLKVQPAELEDSGVYFCASSPETKKTLYYGYTFGSGTRLTVV.

V and J are TRBV5-1 and TRBJ1-2; D possibly corresponds to TRBD1 (5 bases). This CDR3 is built from 15 residues. V lost 5 bases and J 1 base, leaving 15 bases between the germline ends. Germline V CDR1 and CDR2: SGHRS, YFSETQ. CDR3 DNA sequence: TGCGCCAGCAGGGATCGGGGGGGAGTTAACTATGGCTACACCTTC. Amino acids: CASRDRGGVNYGYTF.

V is TRBV5-1 and J is TRBJ2-3; 10 bases are shared with TRBD2. With 3 bases clipped from V and 3 bases from J, the junction kept 7 bases outside the gene matches. The CDR3 is 16 residues long. Germline V lookup: CDR1 SGHRS, CDR2 YFSETQ. The CDR3 DNA reads as TGCGCCAGCAGCTCCCTAGCGGGAGTGGGGACAGATACGCAGTATTTT. This encodes CASSSLAGVGTDTQYF.

The gene calls are TRBV19 and TRBJ2-7; tentative D call: TRBD1 (5 bases). There are 13 residues in the CDR3. V lost 5 bases and J lost 5, with 13 bases in between. Germline lookup yields CDR1 LNHDA and CDR2 SQIVND (reference sequence). For the CDR3, the DNA is TGTGCCAGTAGTGCCAGGGTCCTCAACGAGCAGTACTTC. Translating it yields CASSARVLNEQYF.

This clonotype showed up just a few times. The gene calls are TRBV11-2 and TRBJ2-1, with 11 positions matching TRBD2. The CDR3 consists of 15 residues. Germline CDR1 and CDR2: SGHAT and FQNNGV. Trimming took 4 bases from V and 7 from J; bases not matched to a gene: 6. CDR3 sequence: CASSYTSGRDNEQFF. DNA of the CDR3: TGTGCCAGCAGCTATACTAGCGGGAGAGATAATGAGCAGTTCTTC.

This clonotype has ten or more counts. V and J are TRBV12-3 or TRBV12-4 and TRBJ1-5, with 8 bases that match TRBD1. The CDR3 consists of 14 residues. V lost 6 bases and J lost 5; bases outside the gene matches: 6. CDR3 amino acids: CASSRQGLDQPQHF. CDR3 DNA sequence: TGTGCCAGCAGCCGACAGGGGCTCGATCAGCCCCAGCATTTT.

The chain joins TRBV25-1 to TRBJ2-3, with unresolved D. CDR1 and CDR2 from the germline V gene are MGHDK and SYGVNS. Trimming removed 0 bases from V and 1 base from J, with 8 bases in between. The CDR3 contains 15 residues. CDR3 DNA: TGTGCCAGCAGTGAATATGGCAGAGGCACAGATACGCAGTATTTT. Encoded protein: CASSEYGRGTDTQYF.

Ten or more counts support this clonotype. The chain combines TRBV7-2 with TRBJ1-5; D remains ambiguous. This CDR3 spans 14 amino acids. Germline CDR1 SGHTA, CDR2 FQGNSA. V dropped 3 bases and J dropped 0 bases, with 6 bases sitting between them. CDR3 DNA: TGTGCCAGCAGCTTGAGCTATAGCAATCAGCCCCAGCATTTT. This encodes CASSLSYSNQPQHF.

CDR3 nucleotides: TGTGCCAGCAGCTTCCAGAGGGACGAGCAGTACGTC. Encoded protein: CASSFQRDEQYV. The chain links TRBV5-6 to TRBJ2-7, with D perhaps matching TRBD2 (5 bases). CDR1 and CDR2 from the germline V gene are SGHDT and YYEEEE. This CDR3 is 12 amino acids long. Deletions cut 2 bases from V and 5 bases from J, with 8 bases between.

V usage is TRBV5-8 and J usage is TRBJ2-2, with TRBD2 matching 8 bases. The ends lost 1 base at V and 6 bases at J; junction bases unmatched: 5. The CDR3 has 15 residues. CDR1 is SGHTS, CDR2 YDEGEE, per germline. CDR3: CASSLMGTSSGELFF. In nucleotides, the CDR3 is TGTGCCAGCAGCTTGATGGGGACTAGTTCCGGGGAGCTGTTTTTT.

This clonotype was detected only a few times. This chain links TRBV24-1 with TRBJ2-1, with D hard to call. Germline lookup yields CDR1 KGHDR and CDR2 SFDVKD. This CDR3 is 14 amino acids long. V was trimmed by 4 bases and J by 6 bases, leaving 12 bases between them. The CDR3 nucleotides are TGTGCCACCAGTGACGCCCTTTCGGGCAATGAGCAGTTCTTC. Amino acids: CATSDALSGNEQFF.

This clonotype was counted ten times or more. V is TRBV6-5 and J is TRBJ1-1; weak D call: TRBD1 (5 bases). CDR3 length equals 17 residues. Trimming removed 0 bases at V and 4 bases at J, with 18 bases between. CDR1 is MNHEY and CDR2 is SVGAGI in the germline V gene. CDR3 DNA: TGTGCCAGCAGTTACTCGATATTTCAGGGACTCAGCACTGAAGCTTTCTTT. This sequence encodes CASSYSIFQGLSTEAFF.

Many counts were recorded for this clonotype. The chain has TRBV29-1 and TRBJ2-1; maybe TRBD1 (6 bases). The CDR3 has 13 amino acids. CDR1 and CDR2 (germline): SQVTM, ANQGSEA. The V gene lost 8 bases and the J gene lost 0 bases, with 11 bases spanning the gap. The chain's CDR3 is CSTRDTSYNEQFF. DNA of the CDR3: TGCAGCACAAGGGACACCTCCTACAATGAGCAGTTCTTC.

J is TRBJ2-7 and V is TRBV7-2; D gene ambiguous. Germline V gene lookup returns CDR1 SGHTA and CDR2 FQGNSA. The CDR3 consists of 14 residues. Trimming stripped 3 bases from V and 5 bases from J, with 14 bases between. CDR3 sequence (DNA): TGTGCCAGCAGCTTGAATCCCGGAGATGACGAGCAGTACTTC. It specifies CASSLNPGDDEQYF.